The 15 T cell receptor beta chains reported below all come from one sample, sequenced in a study of breast tumors, draining lymph nodes, adjacent tissues. MiXCR was run by TCRdb on the multiplex PCR reads, yielding one entry per CDR3 protein. The sample includes over 35,000 distinct CDR3 sequences, 35% to 45% of them seen just once. The specimen was breast tumor tissue. These TCRs come from a female donor with breast cancer. Some clones in this sample may be carry-over from other donors' samples.

This clonotype was seen only a few times. The J gene is TRBJ2-7, the V gene TRBV28; unclear D gene. Germline CDR1 is MDHEN and CDR2 is SYDVKM. V was trimmed by 5 bases and J by 0 bases, leaving 17 bases between them. CDR3 length: 16 amino acids. CDR3 residues: CASSLTWFGNSYEQYF. The CDR3 nucleotides read TGTGCCAGCAGTCTCACCTGGTTTGGCAACTCCTACGAGCAGTACTTC.

The table lists this clonotype with many counts. The chain couples TRBV11-2 to TRBJ1-6; 9 nucleotides match TRBD1. The V gene end was trimmed by 2 bases and the J gene end by 7 bases; junction bases not matched to a gene: 6. The V gene's germline CDR1 is SGHAT and CDR2 FQNNGV. CDR3 size: 16 residues. The CDR3 protein is CASSLSGDRANSPLHF. In nucleotides, the CDR3 is TGTGCCAGCAGCTTAAGTGGGGACAGGGCCAATTCACCCCTCCACTTT.

Notes on this clonotype: At one end, the junction sequence differs from germline, possibly due to a read error. The chain employs TRBV28 and TRBJ2-7; D call uncertain. This CDR3 spans 13 amino acids. CDR1 is MDHEN and CDR2 is SYDVKM in the germline V gene. CDR3 amino acids: CASSLYTSYERYF. CDR3 in DNA: TGTGCCAGCAGTTTATACACCTCCTACGAGCGGTACTTC.

As for this clonotype: Mismatch with germline at one junction end may stem from a read error. The chain employs TRBV5-1 and TRBJ2-1; 8 bases line up with TRBD2. The length of the CDR3 is 15 residues. Germline assignment: CDR1 SGHRS and CDR2 YFSETQ. CDR3: CASSLGREGRNERFF. The CDR3 DNA follows: TGCGCCAGCAGCTTGGGACGGGAGGGCCGGAATGAGCGGTTCTTC.

This clonotype was detected once. A much larger clone is a single base away; this may be a read error. The rearrangement uses TRBV7-2 and TRBJ2-5; TRBD2 matches at 10 bases. Germline V CDR1 and CDR2: SGHTA, FQGNSA. CDR3 length: 14 residues. The DNA for the CDR3 is TGTGTCAGCAGCTCGGGACTAGCGACGGAGACCCAGTACTTC. Translating it yields CVSSSGLATETQYF.

The DNA of the CDR3 is TGTGCTAGTGGTTCGGAACAGTTGGGGAAATACAATGAGCAGTTCTTC. Translating it yields CASGSEQLGKYNEQFF. The gene calls are TRBV12-5 and TRBJ2-1; D is ambiguous. The germline CDR1 and CDR2 sequences are LGHNT and FRNRAP. Trimming stripped 4 bases from V and 4 bases from J, with 17 bases between. The CDR3 covers 16 residues.

This clonotype was seen repeatedly, ten times or more. This chain uses TRBV4-1 with TRBJ2-7; the D gene is possibly TRBD2 (7 bases). V lost 0 bases to trimming and J lost 3 bases, with 21 bases between them. The CDR3 sequence is 18 residues long. CDR1 is MGHRA, CDR2 YSYEKL, per germline. In nucleotides, the CDR3 is TGCGCCAGCAGCCAAGAGTGGGGGTGGGGGGCTAGCGGCTACGAGCAGTACTTC. Its translation: CASSQEWGWGASGYEQYF.

This clonotype was recorded a few times. The rearrangement joins TRBV9 to TRBJ2-1; 9 bases are shared with TRBD1. Germline values: CDR1 SGDLS, CDR2 YYNGEE. V dropped 3 bases and J dropped 0; count of bases not matched to a gene: 7. CDR3 size: 17 residues. CDR3 DNA: TGTGCCAGCAGCGCCGGGGGACAGGGTAGCTCCTACAATGAGCAGTTCTTC. Amino acid sequence: CASSAGGQGSSYNEQFF.

This rearrangement joins TRBV7-9 to TRBJ2-7; D gene ambiguous. V dropped 3 bases and J dropped 3 bases, with 12 bases sitting between them. The CDR3 covers 14 residues. CDR1 SEHNR and CDR2 FQNEAQ come from the germline V gene (reference sequence). CDR3 DNA: TGTGCCAGCAGCTTGTGGCCGCAGCTCTACGAGCAGTACTTC. Its protein is CASSLWPQLYEQYF. Variable domain in full (rest from reference TRBV7-9 and TRBJ2-7): DTGVSQNPRHKITKRGQNVTFRCDPISEHNRLYWYRQTLGQGPEFLTYFQNEAQLEKSRLLSDRFSAERPKGSFSTLEIQRTEQGDSAMYLCASSLWPQLYEQYFGPGTRLTVT.

Comment on this clonotype: This may come from a read error, since a much larger clone is one base off. The chain couples TRBV4-1 to TRBJ2-7; maybe TRBD2 (6 bases). The germline CDR1 and CDR2 sequences are MGHRA and YSYEKL. The CDR3 spans 16 residues. V was trimmed by 1 base and J by 5 bases, leaving 18 bases between them. This CDR3 reads CASSQGLGGTYNEQYF. The CDR3 DNA sequence: TGCGCCAGCAGCCAAGGTCTTGGGGGGACCTACAACGAGCAGTACTTC.

With respect to this clonotype: A much bigger clone sits one base away, suggesting this may be a read error. A read error is likely, as this CDR3 ends without the conserved phenylalanine or tryptophan. This sequence joins TRBV20-1 and TRBJ2-7; 13 positions agree with TRBD2. This CDR3 contains 12 residues. V gave up 6 bases and J gave up 6 bases; unmatched junction bases: 2. CDR1 is DFQATT, CDR2 SNEGSKA, per germline (reference sequence). The CDR3 protein is CSARTSGSEQYS. Written as DNA, the CDR3 is TGCAGTGCCAGGACTAGCGGGAGCGAGCAGTACTCC.

J is TRBJ1-2 and V is TRBV20-1; D remains ambiguous. Germline lookup yields CDR1 DFQATT and CDR2 SNEGSKA (reference sequence). Trimming took 2 bases from V and 2 from J, leaving 6 bases between them. The CDR3 runs 12 residues. CDR3 sequence (DNA): TGCAGTGCTAGAACCGTGAACTATGGCTACACCTTC. This codes for CSARTVNYGYTF.

This clonotype was detected ten times or more. This chain links TRBV7-2 with TRBJ2-3, with D maybe TRBD2 (6 bases). Trimming took off 2 bases at V and 0 bases at J, with 12 bases between the two ends. The CDR3 is made up of 16 amino acids. Germline CDR1 and CDR2: SGHTA and FQGNSA. CDR3 in amino acids: CASSLLAGSSTDTQYF. The CDR3 coding sequence is TGTGCCAGCAGCTTACTGGCGGGGTCTAGCACAGATACGCAGTATTTT.

This clonotype was detected many times. The genes are TRBV5-5 and TRBJ1-2, with 9 positions matching TRBD1. Trimming at V came to 4 bases and at J to 6 bases, leaving 1 base not matched to a gene. CDR1 is SGHKS, CDR2 YYEKEE, per germline (reference sequence). This CDR3 contains 12 residues. The CDR3 sequence is CASSGTGHGYTF. The CDR3 DNA follows: TGTGCCAGCAGCGGGACAGGGCATGGCTACACCTTC.

This clonotype appeared many times. V and J are TRBV5-1 and TRBJ2-3; 9 nucleotides match TRBD2. Germline CDR1 is SGHRS and CDR2 is YFSETQ. This CDR3 has 18 residues. The V segment lost 4 bases and the J segment 0 bases; nucleotides outside the gene matches: 12. The CDR3 nucleotides read TGCGCCAGCAGCGCGACTAGCGGTAGAGGGGTTAGCACAGATACGCAGTATTTT. This encodes CASSATSGRGVSTDTQYF.